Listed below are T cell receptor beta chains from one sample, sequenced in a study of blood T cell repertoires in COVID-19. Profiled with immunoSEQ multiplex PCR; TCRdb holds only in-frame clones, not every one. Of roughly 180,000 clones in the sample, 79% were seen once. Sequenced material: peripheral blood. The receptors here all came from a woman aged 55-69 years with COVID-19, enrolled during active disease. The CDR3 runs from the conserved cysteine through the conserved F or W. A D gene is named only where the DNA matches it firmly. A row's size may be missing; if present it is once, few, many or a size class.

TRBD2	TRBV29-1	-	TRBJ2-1	TGCAGCGTTGAAGGTTGGGGGAGGGAGTTCTTC	CSVEGWGREFF
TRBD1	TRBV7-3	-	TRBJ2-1	TGTGCCAGCAGCCCCCACAACCCCACAGGGGGCGCCTACAATGAGCAGTTCTTC	CASSPHNPTGGAYNEQFF
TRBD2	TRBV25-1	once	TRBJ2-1	TGTGCCACAATGACTAGCGGGAGGGGGGGAGAGCAGTTCTTC	CATMTSGRGGEQFF
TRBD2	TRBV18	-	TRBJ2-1	TGTGCCAGCTCGCCGGGGACTAGCGGGGCATACAATGAGCAGTTCTTC	CASSPGTSGAYNEQFF
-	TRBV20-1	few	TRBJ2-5	TGCAGTGCTAGTCAGGGCAGCCCAGAGACCCAGTACTTC	CSASQGSPETQYF
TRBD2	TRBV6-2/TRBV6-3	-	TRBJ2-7	TGTGCCAGCAGTTCCATTACTAGCGGGAGGGCCTACGAGCAGTACTTC	CASSSITSGRAYEQYF
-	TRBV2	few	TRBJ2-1	TGTGCCAGCCACTTCCAACACACAGACAATGAGCAGTTCTTC	CASHFQHTDNEQFF
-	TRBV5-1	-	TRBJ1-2	TGCGCCAGCAGCTTCCCCAACCACGGAGGCGTGTCCGCGCCCGGCTACACCTTC	CASSFPNHGGVSAPGYTF
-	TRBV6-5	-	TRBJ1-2	TGTGCCAGCAGTTACAACAGCTATGGCTACACCTTC	CASSYNSYGYTF
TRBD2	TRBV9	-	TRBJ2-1	TGTGCCAGCAGCGTAGAGCGGGGTGAGCAGTTCTTC	CASSVERGEQFF
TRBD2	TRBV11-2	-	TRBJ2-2	TGTGCCAGCAGCAAAACCCGGCTAGCGGGAGCGGCCGGGGAGCTGTTTTTT	CASSKTRLAGAAGELFF
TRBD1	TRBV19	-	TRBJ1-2	TGTGCCAGTACTAGCCCGGGACAGGGTTTTGGTGGCTACACCTTC	CASTSPGQGFGGYTF
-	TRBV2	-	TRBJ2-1	TGTGCCAGCAGTGAAGGCCAGGGGATTTCCTACAATGAGCAGTTCTTC	CASSEGQGISYNEQFF
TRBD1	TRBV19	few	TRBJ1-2	TGTGCCAGTAGTACCACTACAGGGGCTGATGGCTACACCTTC	CASSTTTGADGYTF
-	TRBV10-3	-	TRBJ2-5	TGTGCCATCAGTGAGGGCAGCGATCCCCGCGGGGAGACCCAGTACTTC	CAISEGSDPRGETQYF
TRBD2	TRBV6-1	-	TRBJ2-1	TGTGCCAGCAGTGAATATGACGGGAGGGCCTCGGGTAGGGAGCAGTTCTTC	CASSEYDGRASGREQFF
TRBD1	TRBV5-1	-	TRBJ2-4	TGCGCCAGCAGCCCGGCAACCGGGACAGGGGGGGACATTCAGTACTTC	CASSPATGTGGDIQYF
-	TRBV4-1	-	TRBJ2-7	TGCGCCAGCAGCCAGTACCAGGGGCCCTCCTACGAGCAGTACTTC	CASSQYQGPSYEQYF
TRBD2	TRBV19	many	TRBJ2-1	TGTGCCAGTAGTATAGATCGGACTAGGGGTGAGCAGTTCTTC	CASSIDRTRGEQFF
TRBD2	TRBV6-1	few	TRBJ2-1	TGTGCCGGCCGTGCAGCGGGAGTTACGAATGAGCAGTTCTTC	CAGRAAGVTNEQFF
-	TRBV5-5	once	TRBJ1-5	TGTGCCAGCAGCTTGGATTTACGAGGCCAGCCCCAGCATTTT	CASSLDLRGQPQHF
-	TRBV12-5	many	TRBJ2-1	TGTGCTAGTGGTCTCAGGACAGAACACAATGAGCAGTTCTTC	CASGLRTEHNEQFF
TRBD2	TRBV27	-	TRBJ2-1	TGTGCCAGCAGTGGCGGGACTAGCGGGAGAGGCGAGCAGTTCTTC	CASSGGTSGRGEQFF
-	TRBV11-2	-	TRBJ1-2	TGTGCCAGCAGCCCGACAGGCCTCCTTAACTATGGCTACACCTTC	CASSPTGLLNYGYTF
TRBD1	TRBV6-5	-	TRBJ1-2	TGTGCCAGCACCAGAGACAGGGGGCCAGGGGGCTACACCTTC	CASTRDRGPGGYTF
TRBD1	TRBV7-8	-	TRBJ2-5	TGTGCCAGCAGCCTTCGGACAGGACCGAGGATGACCCAGTACTTC	CASSLRTGPRMTQYF
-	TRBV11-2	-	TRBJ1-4	TGTGCCAGCAGCGCAAGGGGTGCAACTAATGAAAAACTGTTTTTT	CASSARGATNEKLFF
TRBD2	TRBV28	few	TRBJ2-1	TGTGCCAGCAGTTTAGGCGGGAGCCCTCTTAATGAGCAGTTCTTC	CASSLGGSPLNEQFF
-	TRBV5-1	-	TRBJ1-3	TGCGCCAGCAGGCCACAGGGCTCTGGAAACACCATATATTTT	CASRPQGSGNTIYF
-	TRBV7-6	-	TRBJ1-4	TGTGCCAGCAGCTTATATGGGCAGGCTAATGAAAAACTGTTTTTT	CASSLYGQANEKLFF
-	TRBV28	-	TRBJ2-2	TGTGCCAGCAGTTTATTCTCGAACACCGGGGAGCTGTTTTTT	CASSLFSNTGELFF
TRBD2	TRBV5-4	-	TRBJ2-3	TGTGCCAGCAGCTCAGCGGGAGTTGTAGATACGCAGTATTTT	CASSSAGVVDTQYF
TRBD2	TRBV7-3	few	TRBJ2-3	TGTGCCAGCAGCTTAACGACTAGCGGCACAGATACGCAGTATTTT	CASSLTTSGTDTQYF
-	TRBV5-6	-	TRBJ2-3	TGTGCCAGCAGCTTGGGGGCGGGGACCACAGATACGCAGTATTTT	CASSLGAGTTDTQYF
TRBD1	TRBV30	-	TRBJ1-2	TGTGCCTGTCCTCCACTGGACAGGGTTTATGGCTACACCTTC	CACPPLDRVYGYTF
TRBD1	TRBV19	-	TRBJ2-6	TGTGCCAGTAGTATTTCGACAGGGCCCCCCTCTGGGGCCAACGTCCTGACTTTC	CASSISTGPPSGANVLTF
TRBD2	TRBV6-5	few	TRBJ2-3	TGTGCCAGCAGTTACTCGTCGGCGGGAGGCACAGATACGCAGTATTTT	CASSYSSAGGTDTQYF
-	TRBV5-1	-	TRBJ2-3	TGCGCCAGCAGCTTGGAGCAGGGGGGAACAGATACGCAGTATTTT	CASSLEQGGTDTQYF
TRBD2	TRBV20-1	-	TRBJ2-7	TGCAGTGCTAGTTCTAGCGGGAGGGGAGTGCAGTACTTC	CSASSSGRGVQYF
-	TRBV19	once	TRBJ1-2	TGTGCCAGTAGTATAGGGCAGTCTAACTATGGCTACACCTTC	CASSIGQSNYGYTF
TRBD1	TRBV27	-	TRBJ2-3	TGTGCCAGCAGTTTACAAGGACAGGTGGGGGCAGATACGCAGTATTTT	CASSLQGQVGADTQYF
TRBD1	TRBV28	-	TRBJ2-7	TGTGCCAGCAGACAGGGGCTAGCCTACGAGCAGTACTTC	CASRQGLAYEQYF
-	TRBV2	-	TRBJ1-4	TGTGCCAGCAGTGTGCGGGGTCTTGAAAAACTGTTTTTT	CASSVRGLEKLFF
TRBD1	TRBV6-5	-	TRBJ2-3	TGTGCCAGCAGGCGGGACAGGGAAGGTACGCAGTATTTT	CASRRDREGTQYF
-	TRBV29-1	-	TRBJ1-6	TGCAGCGTTTCTACTACGGGTCCTAATTCACCCCTCCACTTT	CSVSTTGPNSPLHF
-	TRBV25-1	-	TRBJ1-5	TGTGCCAGCAGTGACGGCGGTTATAGCAATCAGCCCCAGCATTTT	CASSDGGYSNQPQHF
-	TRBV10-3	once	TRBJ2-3	TGTGCCATCAGAAAAGACAGTCGGGGCACAGATACGCAGTATTTT	CAIRKDSRGTDTQYF
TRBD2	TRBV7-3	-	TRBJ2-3	TGTGCCAGCAGCTTAATTCAGACTAGCGGGGACGGGATGGGCACAGATACGCAGTATTTT	CASSLIQTSGDGMGTDTQYF
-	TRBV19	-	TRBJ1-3	TGTGCCAGTAGTCTTCGGACAGCTCGTCCTGGAAACACCATATATTTT	CASSLRTARPGNTIYF
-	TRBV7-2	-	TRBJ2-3	TGTGCCAGCAGCCTAGGGCTAGCGACCACAGATACGCAGTATTTT	CASSLGLATTDTQYF
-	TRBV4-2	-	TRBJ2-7	TGTGCCAGCAGCCAAGAGCCGGGAGTAAACGAGCAGTACTTC	CASSQEPGVNEQYF